The clone carrying this T cell receptor beta chain was observed at least ten times. This sample was included in a study of T cells in Graves' hyperthyroidism and ophthalmopathy. Amplification of TCR beta CDR3 regions used RNA as the template. First-round RT-PCR of the TCR CDR3 relied on the HTBI primer set. TCRdb recomputed calls from the multiplex PCR reads with MiXCR, one row per CDR3 protein. The sample lists around 350,000 distinct CDR3 sequences; roughly 15% were seen once. Patients with uncontrolled infections, other autoimmune diseases, pregnancy or lactation were excluded. Diagnostic assessment was based on clinical symptoms, serum thyroxine and TRAb, thyroid ultrasound and orbital computed tomography. PBMCs were derived from roughly 9.6 ml fresh peripheral blood. The CDR3 totals 16 residues. V was clipped by 2 bases and J by 3 bases, with 14 bases between them. Germline V gene data show CDR1 as MDHEN and CDR2 as SYDVKM.

The chain uses TRBV28 and TRBJ1-5, with D perhaps TRBD1 (6 bases). The sequence derives from a woman younger than 45 with Graves' ophthalmopathy. Sequenced material: blood. The CDR3 coding sequence is TGTGCCAGCAGTTTAATTGTGGGGGCTATCAATCAGCCCCAGCATTTT. Its protein is CASSLIVGAINQPQHF.